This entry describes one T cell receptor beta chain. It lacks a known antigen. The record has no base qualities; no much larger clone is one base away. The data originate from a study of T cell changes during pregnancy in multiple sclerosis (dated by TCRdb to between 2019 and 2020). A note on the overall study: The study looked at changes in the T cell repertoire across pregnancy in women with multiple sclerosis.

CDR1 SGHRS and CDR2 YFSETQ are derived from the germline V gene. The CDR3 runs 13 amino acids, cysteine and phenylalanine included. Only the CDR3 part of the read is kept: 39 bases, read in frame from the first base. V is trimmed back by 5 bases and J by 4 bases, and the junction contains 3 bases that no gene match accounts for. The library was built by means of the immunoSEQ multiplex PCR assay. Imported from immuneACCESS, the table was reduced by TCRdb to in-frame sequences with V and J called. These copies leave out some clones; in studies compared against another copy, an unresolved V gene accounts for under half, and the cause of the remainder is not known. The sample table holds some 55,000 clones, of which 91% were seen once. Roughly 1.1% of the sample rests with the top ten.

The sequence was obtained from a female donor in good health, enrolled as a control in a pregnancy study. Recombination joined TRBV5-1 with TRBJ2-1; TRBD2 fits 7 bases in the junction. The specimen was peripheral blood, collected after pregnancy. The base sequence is TGCGCCAGCAGTGGGGGGGGGTACAATGAGCAGTTCTTC. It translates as CASSGGGYNEQFF.